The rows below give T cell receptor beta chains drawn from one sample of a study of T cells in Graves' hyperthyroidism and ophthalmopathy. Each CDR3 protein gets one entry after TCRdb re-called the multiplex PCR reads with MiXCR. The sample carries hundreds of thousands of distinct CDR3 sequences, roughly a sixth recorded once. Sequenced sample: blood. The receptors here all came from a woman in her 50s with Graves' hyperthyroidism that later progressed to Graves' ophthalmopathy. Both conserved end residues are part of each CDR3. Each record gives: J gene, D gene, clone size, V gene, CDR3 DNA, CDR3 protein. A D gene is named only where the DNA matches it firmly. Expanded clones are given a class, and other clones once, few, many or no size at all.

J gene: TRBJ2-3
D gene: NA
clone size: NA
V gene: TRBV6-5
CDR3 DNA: TGTGCCAGCAGTTACGGGAGTAACACAGATACGCAGTATTTT
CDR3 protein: CASSYGSNTDTQYF

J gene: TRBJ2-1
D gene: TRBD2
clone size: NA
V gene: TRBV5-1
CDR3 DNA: TGCGCCAGCAGTCGGACTAGCGGGGGGGCCGCTGAGCAGTTCTTC
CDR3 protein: CASSRTSGGAAEQFF

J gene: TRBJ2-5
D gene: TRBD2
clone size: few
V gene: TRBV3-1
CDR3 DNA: TGTGCCAGCAGCCAAACAGCGGGGGGGCCGGGGGAGACCCAGTACTTC
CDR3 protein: CASSQTAGGPGETQYF

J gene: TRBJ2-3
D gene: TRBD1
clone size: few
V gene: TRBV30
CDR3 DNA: TGTGCCTGGAGGAGGACAGGGGTCACAGATACGCAGTATTTT
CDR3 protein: CAWRRTGVTDTQYF

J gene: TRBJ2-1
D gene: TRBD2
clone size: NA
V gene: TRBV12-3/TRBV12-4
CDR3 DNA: TGTGCCAGCAGCCTAGGACTAGCGGGGGACAATGAGCAGTCCTTC
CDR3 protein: CASSLGLAGDNEQSF

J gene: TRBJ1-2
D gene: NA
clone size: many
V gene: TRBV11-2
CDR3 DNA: TGTGCCAGCAGCCCGTGGACTGCCAACTATGGCTACACCTTC
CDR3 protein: CASSPWTANYGYTF

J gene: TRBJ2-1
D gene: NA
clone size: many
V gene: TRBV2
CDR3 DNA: TGTGCCAGCCACCCTGCCCCCCAGGAATACAATGAGCAGTTCTTC
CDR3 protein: CASHPAPQEYNEQFF

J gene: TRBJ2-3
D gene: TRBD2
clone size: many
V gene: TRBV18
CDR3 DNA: TGTGCCAGCTCACCTAGCGGGCGGACAGATACGCAGTATTTT
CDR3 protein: CASSPSGRTDTQYF

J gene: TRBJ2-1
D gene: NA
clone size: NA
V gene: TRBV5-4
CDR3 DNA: TGTGCCAGCAGCTTGTACCTCCCCGAGAACAATGAGCAGTTCTTC
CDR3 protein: CASSLYLPENNEQFF

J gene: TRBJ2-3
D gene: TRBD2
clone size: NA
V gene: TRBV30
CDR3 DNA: TGTGCCTGGAGTGTACGCCGGACTAGCAGAAGCACAGATACGCAGTATTTT
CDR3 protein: CAWSVRRTSRSTDTQYF

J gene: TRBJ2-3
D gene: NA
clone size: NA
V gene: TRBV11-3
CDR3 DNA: TGTGCCAGCAGCTCCCAGGGGAATACGCAGTATTTT
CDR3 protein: CASSSQGNTQYF

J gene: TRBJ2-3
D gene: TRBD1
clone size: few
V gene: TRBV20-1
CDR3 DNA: TGCAGTGCGGCCGGGACAGGGACCCCAGATACGCAGTATTTT
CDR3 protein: CSAAGTGTPDTQYF

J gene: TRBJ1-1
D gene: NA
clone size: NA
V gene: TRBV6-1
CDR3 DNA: TGTGCCAGCTGCGAACCCGCTACGAACACTGAAGCTTTCTTT
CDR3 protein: CASCEPATNTEAFF

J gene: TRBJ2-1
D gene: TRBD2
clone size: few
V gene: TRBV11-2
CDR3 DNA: TGTGCCAGCAGTAAAACTAGCGGGGGTGGATACAATGAGCAGTTCTTC
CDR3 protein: CASSKTSGGGYNEQFF

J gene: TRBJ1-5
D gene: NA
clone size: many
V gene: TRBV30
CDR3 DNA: TGTGCCTGGAGTGTACGGTGGACTAGCAATCAGCCCCAGCATTTT
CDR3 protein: CAWSVRWTSNQPQHF

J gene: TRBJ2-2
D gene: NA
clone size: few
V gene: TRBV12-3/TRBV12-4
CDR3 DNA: TGTGCCAGCAGCCCACCCGGTCCGAACACCGGGGAGCTGTTTTTT
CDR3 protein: CASSPPGPNTGELFF

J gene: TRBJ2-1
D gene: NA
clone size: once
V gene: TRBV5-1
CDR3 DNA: TGCGCCAGCTCGAAGGGGGGTCACTACAATGAGCAGTTCTTC
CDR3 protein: CASSKGGHYNEQFF

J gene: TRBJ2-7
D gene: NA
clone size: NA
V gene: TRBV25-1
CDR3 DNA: TGTGCCAGCACAGGACAAGCGGTCGAGCAGTACTTC
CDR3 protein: CASTGQAVEQYF

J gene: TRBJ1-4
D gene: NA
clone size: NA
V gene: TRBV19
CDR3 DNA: TGTGCCAGTAGTGGGGAACAGCTCCATGAAAAACTGTTTTTT
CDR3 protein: CASSGEQLHEKLFF

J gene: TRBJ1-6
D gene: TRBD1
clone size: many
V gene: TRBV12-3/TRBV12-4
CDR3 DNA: TGTGCCAGCAGTGCAGGGGGCTCCTATAATTCACCCCTCCACTTT
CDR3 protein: CASSAGGSYNSPLHF

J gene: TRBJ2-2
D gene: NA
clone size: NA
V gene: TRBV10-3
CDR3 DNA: TGTGCCATCAGTTGGACAGAACCTACCGGGGAGCTGTTTTTT
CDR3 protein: CAISWTEPTGELFF

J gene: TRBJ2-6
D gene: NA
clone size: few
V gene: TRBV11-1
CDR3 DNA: TGTGCCAGCAGCTTACAGGGCGTTGGGGCCAACGTCCTGACTTTC
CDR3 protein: CASSLQGVGANVLTF

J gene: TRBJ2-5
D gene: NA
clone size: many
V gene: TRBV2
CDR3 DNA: TGTGCCAGCAGAGCTGACTCCAACGGGAAGACCCAGTACTTC
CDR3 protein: CASRADSNGKTQYF

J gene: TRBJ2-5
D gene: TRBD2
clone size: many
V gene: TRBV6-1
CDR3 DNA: TGTGCCAGCAGTGTACCGGGACTAGCGGGGCCCCAAGAGACCCAGTACTTC
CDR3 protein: CASSVPGLAGPQETQYF

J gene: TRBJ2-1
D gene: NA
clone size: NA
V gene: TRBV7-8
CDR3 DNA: TGTGCCAGCAGCCGGCCCCATAATGAGCAGTTCTTC
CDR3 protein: CASSRPHNEQFF

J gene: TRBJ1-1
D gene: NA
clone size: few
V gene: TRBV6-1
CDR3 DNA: TGTGCCAGCAGTCCGACTTCTTTATCTGAAGCTTTCTTT
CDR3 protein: CASSPTSLSEAFF

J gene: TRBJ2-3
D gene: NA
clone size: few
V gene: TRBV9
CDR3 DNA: TGTGCCAGCAGCGTAGTTAACACAGATACGCAGTATTTT
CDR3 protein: CASSVVNTDTQYF